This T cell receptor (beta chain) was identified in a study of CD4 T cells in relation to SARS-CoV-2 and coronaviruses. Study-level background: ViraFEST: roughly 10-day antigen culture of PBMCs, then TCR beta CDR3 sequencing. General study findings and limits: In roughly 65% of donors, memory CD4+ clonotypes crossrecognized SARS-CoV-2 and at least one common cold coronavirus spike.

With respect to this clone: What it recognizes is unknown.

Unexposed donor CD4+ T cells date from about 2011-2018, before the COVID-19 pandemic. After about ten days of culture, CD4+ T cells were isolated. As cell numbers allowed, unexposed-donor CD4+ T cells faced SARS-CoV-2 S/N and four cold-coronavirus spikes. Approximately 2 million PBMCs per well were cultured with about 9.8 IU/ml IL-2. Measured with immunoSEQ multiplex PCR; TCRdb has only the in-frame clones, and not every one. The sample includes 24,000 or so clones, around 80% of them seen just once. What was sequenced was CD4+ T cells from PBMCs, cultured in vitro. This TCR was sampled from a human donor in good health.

CDR3 nucleotide sequence: TGTGCCAGCTCACCCGGCAGGGAGGTCGCTGAAGCTTTCTTT. Translation: CASSPGREVAEAFF. The chain is built from TRBV18 and TRBJ1-1; a possible D gene is TRBD1 (5 bases). Trimming stripped 3 bases from V and 6 bases from J, with 14 bases between. Looked up from germline, CDR1 is KGHSH and CDR2 is LQKENI. There are 14 residues in the CDR3.